This T cell receptor beta chain came from a study of regulatory T cells in long-lasting Graves disease. Study-wide points: Persistent cases of Graves' showed reduced TCR diversity relative to newly diagnosed patients.

A word on this clonotype: As yet, its antigen is unknown.

This CDR3 is 15 amino acids long. Germline CDR1 reads SGDLS; CDR2 reads YYNGEE. J was trimmed by 6 bases and V by 4 bases; bases with no gene match: 4. Library construction for TCR beta used iRepertoire HTBI primers and Arm-PCR of CDR3 regions. TCRdb re-analysed the multiplex PCR reads in MiXCR, keeping a single row per CDR3 protein. Among 350,000 to 500,000 distinct CDR3 sequences listed, roughly a fifth were seen once. Time point described: persistent/refractory GD, antithyroid drugs over 5 years with positive TRAb. The TCR library used RNA extracted from PBMCs. EDTA tubes received approximately 9 milliliters of drawn peripheral blood.

The chain couples TRBV9 to TRBJ2-2; 12 nucleotides line up with TRBD2. The sample in question was peripheral blood mononuclear cells (PBMCs), obtained when the disease was refractory, from a patient treated with antithyroid drugs. The receptor was isolated from a female donor with Graves disease. This chain's CDR3 is CASSMTSGSAGELFF. The CDR3 region has the DNA TGTGCCAGCAGCATGACTAGCGGGAGCGCCGGGGAGCTGTTTTTT. Combining the CDR3 with reference TRBV9 and TRBJ2-2 gives the whole variable domain DSGVTQTPKHLITATGQRVTLRCSPRSGDLSVYWYQQSLDQGLQFLIQYYNGEERAKGNILERFSAQQFPDLHSELNLSSLELGDSALYFCASSMTSGSAGELFFGEGSRLTVL.